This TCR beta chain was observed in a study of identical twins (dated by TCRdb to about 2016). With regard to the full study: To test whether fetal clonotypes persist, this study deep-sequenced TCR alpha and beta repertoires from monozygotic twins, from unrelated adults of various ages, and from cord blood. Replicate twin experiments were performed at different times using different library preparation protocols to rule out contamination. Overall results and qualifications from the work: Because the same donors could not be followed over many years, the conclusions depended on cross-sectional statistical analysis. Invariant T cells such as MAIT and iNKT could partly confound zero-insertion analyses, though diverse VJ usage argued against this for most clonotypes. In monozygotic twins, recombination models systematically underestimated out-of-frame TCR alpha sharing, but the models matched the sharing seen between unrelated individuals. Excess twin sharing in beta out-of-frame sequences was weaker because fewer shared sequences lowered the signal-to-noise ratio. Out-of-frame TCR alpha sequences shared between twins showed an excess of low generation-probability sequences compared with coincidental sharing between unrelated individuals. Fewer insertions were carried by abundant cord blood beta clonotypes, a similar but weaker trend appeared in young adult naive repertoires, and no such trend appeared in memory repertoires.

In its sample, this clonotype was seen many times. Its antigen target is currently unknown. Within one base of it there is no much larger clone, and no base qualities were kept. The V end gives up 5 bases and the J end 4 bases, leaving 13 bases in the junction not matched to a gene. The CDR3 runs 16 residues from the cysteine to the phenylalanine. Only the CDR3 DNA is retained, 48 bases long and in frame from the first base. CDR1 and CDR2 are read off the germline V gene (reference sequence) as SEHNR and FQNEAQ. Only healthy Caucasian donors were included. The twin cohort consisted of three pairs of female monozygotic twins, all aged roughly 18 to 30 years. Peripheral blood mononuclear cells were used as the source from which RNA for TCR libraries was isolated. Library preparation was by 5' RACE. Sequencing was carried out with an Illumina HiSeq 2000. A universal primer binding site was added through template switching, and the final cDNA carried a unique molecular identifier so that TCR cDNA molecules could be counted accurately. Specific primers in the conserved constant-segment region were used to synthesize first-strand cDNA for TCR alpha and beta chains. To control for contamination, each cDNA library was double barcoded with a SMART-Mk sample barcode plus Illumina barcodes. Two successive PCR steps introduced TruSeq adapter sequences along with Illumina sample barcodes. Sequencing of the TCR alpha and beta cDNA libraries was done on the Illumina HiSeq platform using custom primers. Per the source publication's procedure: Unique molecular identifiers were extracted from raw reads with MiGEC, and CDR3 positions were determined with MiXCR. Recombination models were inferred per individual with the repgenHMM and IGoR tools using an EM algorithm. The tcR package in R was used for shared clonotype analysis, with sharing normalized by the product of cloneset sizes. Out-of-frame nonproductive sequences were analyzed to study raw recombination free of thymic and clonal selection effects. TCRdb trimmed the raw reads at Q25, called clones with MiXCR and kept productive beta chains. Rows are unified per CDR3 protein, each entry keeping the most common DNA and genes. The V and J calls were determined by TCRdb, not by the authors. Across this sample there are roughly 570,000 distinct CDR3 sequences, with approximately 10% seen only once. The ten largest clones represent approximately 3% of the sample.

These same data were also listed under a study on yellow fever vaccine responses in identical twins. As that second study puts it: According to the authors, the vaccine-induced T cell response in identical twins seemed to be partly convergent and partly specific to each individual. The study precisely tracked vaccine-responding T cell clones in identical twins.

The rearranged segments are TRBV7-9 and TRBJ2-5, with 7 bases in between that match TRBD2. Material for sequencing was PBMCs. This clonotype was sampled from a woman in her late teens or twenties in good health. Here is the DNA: TGTGCCAGCAGCCCCCGCTGGCGGGAGAATGGAGAGACCCAGTACTTC. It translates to CASSPRWRENGETQYF.